This entry lists 30 T cell receptor beta chains sequenced from one sample in a study of breast tumors, draining lymph nodes, adjacent tissues (dated by TCRdb to 2016 to 2018). The library was produced with multiplex PCR. Sequencer: Illumina HiSeq 2000. TCRdb redid the processing of the public reads, applying fastp at Q25 and MiXCR, and retained in-frame beta chains. Identical CDR3 proteins give one entry, which carries the most common genes and DNA. This sample is represented by around 150,000 distinct CDR3 sequences; around a third of them were singletons. Of the sample, under 2.5% falls within the top ten clones. Lymph node samples came from the axillary draining lymph nodes of breast cancer patients. Material: axillary lymph node tissue. The receptor set was obtained from a female donor with breast cancer. Some clones in this sample may be carry-over from other donors' samples.

The table lists this clonotype with many counts. The chain recombines TRBV11-2 with TRBJ2-2; tentatively, D is TRBD2 (5 bases). V was trimmed by 5 bases and J by 1 base, leaving 14 bases between them. Germline V gene lookup returns CDR1 SGHAT and CDR2 FQNNGV. The CDR3 consists of 16 residues. This CDR3 reads CASSLSGLLNTGELFF. The CDR3 region has the DNA TGTGCCAGCAGCCTATCAGGACTCCTGAACACCGGGGAGCTGTTTTTT. The full variable domain, completed using reference TRBV11-2 and TRBJ2-2, is EAGVAQSPRYKIIEKRQSVAFWCNPISGHATLYWYQQILGQGPKLLIQFQNNGVVDDSQLPKDRFSAERLKGVDSTLKIQPAKLEDSAVYLCASSLSGLLNTGELFFGEGSRLTVL.

The J gene is TRBJ1-2, the V gene TRBV12-3 or TRBV12-4; 9 bases agree with TRBD1. The CDR3 contains 15 residues. The ends lost 3 bases at V and 2 bases at J; junction bases unmatched: 4. For the CDR3, the DNA is TGTGCCAGCAGTTTGGCCGGGACAGGGAACTATGGCTACACCTTC. As protein: CASSLAGTGNYGYTF.

This clonotype was seen ten or more times. The gene calls are TRBV11-2 and TRBJ2-7; tentatively, D is TRBD1 (6 bases). Trimming took off 2 bases at V and 1 base at J, with 9 bases between the two ends. In germline, CDR1 is SGHAT, CDR2 FQNNGV. CDR3 length: 14 residues. The CDR3 protein is CASSLHRASYEQYV. The CDR3, as DNA: TGTGCCAGCAGCTTACACAGGGCGTCCTACGAGCAGTACGTC.

This clonotype was seen repeatedly, ten times or more. This chain connects TRBV5-1 to TRBJ2-3; D call uncertain. Germline loops: CDR1 SGHRS, CDR2 YFSETQ. The CDR3 has 14 amino acids. V lost 0 bases and J 2 bases, leaving 7 bases between the germline ends. CDR3 sequence (DNA): TGCGCCAGCAGCTTGGACGGCCCCACAGATACGCAGTATTTT. Amino acid sequence: CASSLDGPTDTQYF.

This clonotype was seen a handful of times. A much larger clone lies one base from this, so it may be a read error. The V gene is TRBV20-1, the J gene TRBJ2-1; maybe TRBD2 (7 bases). V shed 0 bases and J shed 0 bases, with 24 bases lying between them. CDR1 and CDR2 from the germline V gene are DFQATT and SNEGSKA (reference sequence). This CDR3 has 20 amino acids. The CDR3 bases are TGCAGTGCTAGAGATTTTCCCCGATTTGCGGGGGCGAGCTCCTACAATGAGCAGTTCTTC. It encodes CSARDFPRFAGASSYNEQFF.

This clonotype has ten or more counts. The chain combines TRBV18 with TRBJ2-7, with D hard to call. The CDR3 is 15 residues long. Germline V lookup: CDR1 KGHSH, CDR2 LQKENI. The V gene lost 2 bases and the J gene lost 2 bases, with 13 bases spanning the gap. The CDR3 loop is CASSPEYSQAYEQYF. The DNA of the CDR3 is TGTGCCAGCTCACCAGAGTACAGCCAGGCCTACGAGCAGTACTTC.

This clonotype has at least ten counts. The V call is TRBV15, the J call TRBJ2-3; D gene unclear. Germline V gives CDR1 LNHNV, CDR2 YYDKDF (reference sequence). V was shortened by 6 bases and J by 2 bases, with 6 bases between the two germline ends. CDR3 size: 12 residues. This chain's CDR3 is CATRGNTDTQYF. The CDR3 DNA is TGTGCCACCAGGGGAAACACAGATACGCAGTATTTT. Using reference TRBV15 and TRBJ2-3 for the parts outside the CDR3, the full variable domain is DAMVIQNPRYQVTQFGKPVTLSCSQTLNHNVMYWYQQKSSQAPKLLFHYYDKDFNNEADTPDNFQSRRPNTSFCFLDIRSPGLGDTAMYLCATRGNTDTQYFGPGTRLTVL.

Regarding this clonotype: Because the CDR3 is missing its conserved closing phenylalanine or tryptophan, this is likely a read error. The chain recombines TRBV24-1 with TRBJ2-3; no firm D call. The CDR3 length is 15 residues. Germline V gives CDR1 KGHDR, CDR2 SFDVKD. CDR3 protein: CATSDSTVLTDTQYY. The CDR3 nucleotides are TGTGCCACCAGTGATTCCACAGTACTCACAGATACACAGTATTAT.

This clonotype was detected only once. This CDR3 fails to terminate in the conserved phenylalanine or tryptophan, so it likely reflects a read error. It is unclear where the CDR3 begins or ends on the DNA, so no DNA is shown, and the CDR3 is as TCRdb lists it. The chain recombines TRBV24-1 with TRBJ2-7; whether TRBD1, the table's D call, matches the DNA was not checked. Germline V gene lookup returns CDR1 KGHDR and CDR2 SFDVKD. The CDR3 is 10 amino acids long, termini counted. CDR3 in amino acids: CATATGQLKP.

The chain carries TRBV5-4 and TRBJ1-1, with D uncertain. The CDR3 covers 13 residues. The V end was cut by 4 bases, the J end by 7 bases, with 14 bases between. In germline, CDR1 is SGHNT, CDR2 YYREEE (reference sequence). The CDR3 is CASSLIEGDEAFF. Here the CDR3 DNA reads TGTGCCAGCAGCCTTATAGAGGGAGATGAAGCTTTCTTT.

This clonotype was counted ten times or more. This rearrangement joins TRBV5-5 to TRBJ2-1; TRBD1 aligns across 11 bases. The germline CDR1 and CDR2 sequences are SGHKS and YYEKEE (reference sequence). This CDR3 has 15 amino acids. Trimming removed 4 bases from V and 3 bases from J; junction bases left unmatched: 3. In DNA, the CDR3 is TGTGCCAGCAGCCCGGGACAGGGGGGCTACAATGAGCAGTTCTTC. It translates to CASSPGQGGYNEQFF.

This clonotype has at least ten counts. The genes are TRBV2 and TRBJ1-5; TRBD1 might be the D (6 bases). The CDR3 consists of 14 residues. CDR1 is SNHLY, CDR2 FYNNEI, per germline. V was shortened by 6 bases and J by 4 bases, with 13 bases between the two germline ends. CDR3: CASREDRLNQPQHF. CDR3 nucleotide sequence: TGTGCCAGCAGAGAGGACAGACTAAATCAGCCCCAGCATTTT. The full variable domain, completed using reference TRBV2 and TRBJ1-5, is EPEVTQTPSHQVTQMGQEVILRCVPISNHLYFYWYRQILGQKVEFLVSFYNNEISEKSEIFDDQFSVERPDGSNFTLKIRSTKLEDSAMYFCASREDRLNQPQHFGDGTRLSIL.

The V and J genes are TRBV24-1 and TRBJ2-3, with D unresolved. Germline CDR1 is KGHDR and CDR2 is SFDVKD. V was trimmed by 5 bases and J by 2 bases, leaving 13 bases between them. This CDR3 is built from 15 residues. In nucleotides, the CDR3 is TGTGCCACCAGTGCCGCCGGATCCCCCACAGATACGCAGTATTTT. Protein product: CATSAAGSPTDTQYF.

The chain uses TRBV19 and TRBJ2-5, with TRBD1 matching over 11 bases. After removal of 3 bases from V and 4 bases from J, the junction contained 19 bases not matched to a gene. The germline V gene has CDR1 LNHDA and CDR2 SQIVND (reference sequence). The CDR3 runs to 20 residues. CDR3 in amino acids: CASSMGQGEAGGPSPETQYF. The DNA of the CDR3 is TGTGCCAGTAGTATGGGACAGGGGGAAGCGGGGGGCCCGTCCCCAGAGACCCAGTACTTC.

At least ten counts were recorded for this clonotype. At one end, the junction sequence differs from germline, possibly due to a read error. CDR3 loop: CAGSVSQSSYNEQFF. As DNA, the CDR3 is TGTGCCGGCAGCGTATCCCAGAGCTCCTACAATGAGCAGTTCTTC. The chain couples TRBV7-2 to TRBJ2-1; D is unclear. The CDR3 extends over 15 amino acids. The germline CDR1 and CDR2 sequences are SGHTA and FQGNSA.

This clonotype occurred many times. The rearrangement links TRBV28 to TRBJ2-3; perhaps TRBD2 as D (5 bases). V lost 5 bases and J 0 bases, leaving 21 bases between the germline ends. The CDR3 length is 18 residues. Per the germline V gene, CDR1 is MDHEN and CDR2 is SYDVKM. The CDR3 protein is CASSHAFGWETSTDTQYF. The CDR3 DNA reads TGTGCCAGCAGTCACGCGTTCGGTTGGGAGACTAGCACAGATACGCAGTATTTT.

Points on this clonotype: A read error is possible here, since a much larger clone lies one base away. This chain links TRBV19 with TRBJ2-5, with a weak D call TRBD1 (6 bases). Germline V gene data show CDR1 as LNHDA and CDR2 as SQIVND (reference sequence). This CDR3 has 17 amino acids. The CDR3 coding sequence is TGTGCCAGTAGTAGCCCTGCCGGGACAACGAGCCGCGAGACCCAGTGCTTC. Encoded protein: CASSSPAGTTSRETQCF.

This clonotype was seen many times. The chain recombines TRBV5-1 with TRBJ1-6, with D hard to call. V lost 0 bases and J 6 bases, leaving 10 bases between the germline ends. CDR1 SGHRS and CDR2 YFSETQ come from the germline V gene. The CDR3 is 15 residues long. The CDR3 DNA is TGCGCCAGCAGCTTGGCTATGGCACCTAATTCACCCCTCCACTTT. This sequence encodes CASSLAMAPNSPLHF.

This clonotype showed up many times. This chain links TRBV20-1 with TRBJ2-3; either TRBD1 or TRBD2 may supply D (7 bases each). The CDR3 contains 12 residues. Per germline, CDR1 DFQATT and CDR2 SNEGSKA (reference sequence). Trimming cost V 8 bases and J 1 base, with 10 bases left between them. The DNA of the CDR3 is TGCAGTCAGGGGGGGGGCACAGATACGCAGTATTTT. Residues: CSQGGGTDTQYF.

This clonotype appeared many times. The chain uses TRBV11-2 and TRBJ2-3; 11 nucleotides match TRBD2. V was clipped by 4 bases and J by 0 bases; unmatched bases: 3. This CDR3 region has 16 residues. The V gene's germline CDR1 is SGHAT and CDR2 FQNNGV. CDR3 bases: TGTGCCAGCAGCTCGGGACTAGCGGCTAGCACAGATACGCAGTATTTT. Amino acid sequence: CASSSGLAASTDTQYF.

A word on this clonotype: Because it lacks the conserved phenylalanine or tryptophan at the end, this CDR3 is likely a read error. The J gene is TRBJ2-1, the V gene TRBV7-2; TRBD2 aligns across 11 bases. V gave up 5 bases and J gave up 4 bases; unmatched junction bases: 7. In germline, CDR1 is SGHTA, CDR2 FQGNSA. The CDR3 runs 16 residues. The CDR3 region has the DNA TGTGCCAGCAGCACCCTAGCGGGGGGTGGGTACAATGAGCAGTTCCTC. Translation: CASSTLAGGGYNEQFL.

The table lists this clonotype with many counts. This chain joins TRBV24-1 and TRBJ2-1; TRBD1 agrees at 8 bases. V gave up 7 bases and J gave up 5 bases; unmatched junction bases: 9. Germline CDR1 reads KGHDR; CDR2 reads SFDVKD. The CDR3 is 15 residues long. The CDR3 loop reads CATSGATGADNEQFF. In DNA form, the CDR3 reads TGTGCCACCAGCGGAGCGACAGGGGCGGACAATGAGCAGTTCTTC.

Ten or more counts support this clonotype. Written as DNA, the CDR3 is TGCGCCAGCAGCCCTGGGACAGGGGGCTCGGCCGGGGAGCTGTTTTTT. The encoded protein is CASSPGTGGSAGELFF. This chain links TRBV5-1 with TRBJ2-2, with 12 bases that match TRBD1. Unmatched junction bases numbered 7, after V lost 4 bases and J lost 6 bases. The CDR3 has 16 amino acids. Germline V gives CDR1 SGHRS, CDR2 YFSETQ.

This clonotype has at least ten counts. The chain recombines TRBV10-3 with TRBJ2-5; possible D gene TRBD1, 6 bases. Deletions cut 0 bases from V and 3 bases from J, with 8 bases between. Germline loops: CDR1 ENHRY, CDR2 SYGVKD. The CDR3 contains 14 residues. Written as DNA, the CDR3 is TGTGCCATCAGTGAGTCTAACAGGGAAGAGACCCAGTACTTC. As protein: CAISESNREETQYF.

This clonotype turned up a few times. This rearrangement joins TRBV12-3 or TRBV12-4 to TRBJ1-1; TRBD1 aligns across 7 bases. The CDR3 totals 16 residues. V was clipped by 5 bases and J by 1 base; unmatched bases: 10. CDR3 protein: CASSPSYRGPNTEAFF. As DNA, the CDR3 is TGTGCCAGCAGTCCCAGCTACAGGGGCCCGAACACTGAAGCTTTCTTT.

This clonotype appeared many times. This sequence joins TRBV12-3 or TRBV12-4 and TRBJ1-3; no definite D call. CDR3 length: 11 amino acids. V lost 8 bases, J lost 3 bases, and 5 bases lay in between. The CDR3 sequence is CASGNGNTIYF. Written as DNA, the CDR3 is TGTGCCAGCGGAAATGGAAACACCATATATTTT.

The V gene is TRBV20-1, the J gene TRBJ2-7, with 8 bases matching TRBD1. CDR3 length equals 14 residues. Unmatched junction bases numbered 4, after V lost 1 base and J lost 2 bases. Germline V gene sequence: CDR1 DFQATT, CDR2 SNEGSKA (reference sequence). The CDR3 DNA follows: TGCAGTGCTAGAGCAGGGGGCAACCCCTACGAGCAGTACTTC. Translation: CSARAGGNPYEQYF.

There are many counts of this clonotype. This rearrangement joins TRBV20-1 to TRBJ1-3; TRBD1 matches at 8 bases. The CDR3 runs 14 residues. After removal of 4 bases from V and 6 bases from J, the junction contained 8 bases not matched to a gene. The V gene's germline CDR1 is DFQATT and CDR2 SNEGSKA (reference sequence). In nucleotides, the CDR3 is TGCAGTGCTACCCTGACAGGGGAAGCAAACACCATATATTTT. Translation: CSATLTGEANTIYF.

This clonotype was observed many times. The rearrangement uses TRBV11-2 and TRBJ2-1, with 15 bases matching TRBD2. The V and J ends lost 5 bases and 14 bases, in that order; junction bases with no gene match: 22. The CDR3 consists of 19 residues. Germline lookup yields CDR1 SGHAT and CDR2 FQNNGV. The CDR3 is CASSGSKVPGTSGGNVEFF. CDR3 coding DNA: TGTGCCAGCAGCGGATCTAAAGTTCCCGGGACTAGCGGGGGGAACGTAGAGTTCTTC.

This clonotype was seen at least ten times. The J gene is TRBJ1-3, the V gene TRBV2, with D possibly matching TRBD1 (6 bases). The length of the CDR3 is 13 residues. Trimming stripped 6 bases from V and 1 base from J, with 7 bases between. From germline, CDR1 is SNHLY and CDR2 FYNNEI. Written as DNA, the CDR3 is TGTGCCAGCAGGCAGGGGTCTGGAAACACCATATATTTT. It translates to CASRQGSGNTIYF.